A selection of T cell receptor beta chains follows, all from one sample in a study of blood T cell repertoires in COVID-19. Sequencing used immunoSEQ multiplex PCR; TCRdb keeps in-frame clones, though not all of them. The data hold about 670,000 clones, with about nine tenths observed a single time. The sample was peripheral blood. The receptors here all came from a woman between 18 and 29 years old with acute or convalescent COVID-19. Each CDR3 is given with its conserved first and last residue. The D gene is left open where the match is weak. Size is stated for part of the rows, as once, few or many counts, or as a class when the clone is expanded.

d_call	v_call	j_call	clone_size	cdr3_aa	cdr3_nt
TRBD1	TRBV19	TRBJ1-6	-	CASTIKDRSSPLHF	TGTGCCAGTACCATAAAGGACAGGAGTTCACCCCTCCACTTT
-	TRBV6-5	TRBJ1-2	-	CASSYTVGGWGYTF	TGTGCCAGCAGTTACACGGTCGGGGGATGGGGCTACACCTTC
-	TRBV5-1	TRBJ1-4	-	CAPQGPNEKLFF	TGCGCCCCACAGGGCCCTAATGAAAAACTGTTTTTT
-	TRBV5-6	TRBJ2-2	-	CASSLLTLHTGELFF	TGTGCCAGCAGCTTGTTAACTCTTCACACCGGGGAGCTGTTTTTT
-	TRBV6-5	TRBJ2-6	once	CASSRDRSGANVLTF	TGTGCCAGCAGCCGTGACAGGTCTGGGGCCAACGTCCTGACTTTC
-	TRBV27	TRBJ2-5	-	CASRRGRGETQYF	TGTGCCAGCAGGCGGGGGCGGGGGGAGACCCAGTACTTC
-	TRBV6-5	TRBJ2-2	-	CASSAVNTGELFF	TGTGCCAGCTCCGCGGTGAACACCGGGGAGCTGTTTTTT
TRBD1	TRBV7-2	TRBJ1-5	-	CASSYGQGSGNQPQHF	TGTGCCAGCAGCTACGGACAGGGGTCTGGGAATCAGCCCCAGCATTTT
-	TRBV4-2	TRBJ2-7	-	CASSQAQGEQYF	TGTGCCAGCAGCCAAGCCCAGGGGGAGCAGTACTTC
-	TRBV5-1	TRBJ1-2	-	CASSLDASNYGYTF	TGCGCCAGCAGCTTGGATGCGTCCAACTATGGCTACACCTTC
-	TRBV14	TRBJ2-6	-	CASTYGANVLTF	TGTGCCAGCACCTACGGGGCCAACGTCCTGACTTTC
TRBD1	TRBV28	TRBJ1-2	-	CASSLYRGANYGYTF	TGTGCCAGCAGTTTATACAGGGGAGCTAACTATGGCTACACCTTC
-	TRBV9	TRBJ2-5	-	CASSTGETQYF	TGTGCCAGCAGCACCGGGGAGACCCAGTACTTC
TRBD1	TRBV12-3/TRBV12-4	TRBJ1-2	-	CASWTGRNGYTF	TGTGCCAGCTGGACAGGGAGGAATGGCTACACCTTC
-	TRBV2	TRBJ1-1	few	CASSESTGGNTEAFF	TGTGCCAGCAGCGAAAGCACTGGCGGTAATACTGAAGCTTTCTTT
TRBD1	TRBV9	TRBJ1-2	-	CASSGDRGSIGYTF	TGTGCCAGCAGCGGGGACAGGGGATCAATCGGCTACACCTTC
-	TRBV6-1	TRBJ2-4	-	CASSEVKWRATKNIQYF	TGTGCCAGCAGTGAAGTAAAGTGGAGGGCCACCAAAAACATTCAGTACTTC
-	TRBV27	TRBJ2-2	-	CASRKERNTGELFF	TGTGCCAGCAGGAAAGAGCGGAACACCGGGGAGCTGTTTTTT
-	TRBV9	TRBJ2-7	-	CASSETDSPAYEQYF	TGTGCCAGCAGCGAGACTGACAGTCCCGCCTACGAGCAGTACTTC
TRBD2	TRBV6-4	TRBJ2-3	-	CASSPSGGEPFDTQYF	TGTGCCAGCAGTCCTAGCGGGGGAGAACCTTTTGATACGCAGTATTTT
-	TRBV2	TRBJ1-6	-	CASSGVKTYNSPLHF	TGTGCCAGCAGTGGGGTGAAGACTTATAATTCACCCCTCCACTTT
-	TRBV4-3	TRBJ1-3	-	CASSQDRGYGNTIYF	TGCGCCAGCAGCCAAGATCGGGGTTATGGAAACACCATATATTTT